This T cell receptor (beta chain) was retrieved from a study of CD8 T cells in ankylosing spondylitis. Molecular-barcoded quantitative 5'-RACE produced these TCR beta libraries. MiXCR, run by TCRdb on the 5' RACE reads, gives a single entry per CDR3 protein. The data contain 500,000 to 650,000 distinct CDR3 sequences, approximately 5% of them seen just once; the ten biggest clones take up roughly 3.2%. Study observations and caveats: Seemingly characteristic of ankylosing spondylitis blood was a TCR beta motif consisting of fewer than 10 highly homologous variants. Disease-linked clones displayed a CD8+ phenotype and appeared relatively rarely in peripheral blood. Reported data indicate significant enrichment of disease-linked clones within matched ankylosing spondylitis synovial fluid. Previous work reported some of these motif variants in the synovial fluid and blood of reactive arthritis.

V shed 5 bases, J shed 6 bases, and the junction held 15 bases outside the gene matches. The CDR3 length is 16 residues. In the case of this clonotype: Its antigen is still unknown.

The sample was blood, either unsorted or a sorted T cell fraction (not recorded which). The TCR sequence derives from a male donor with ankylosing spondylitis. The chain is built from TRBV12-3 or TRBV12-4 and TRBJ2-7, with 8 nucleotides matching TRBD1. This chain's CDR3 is CASSPTGGDRIPEQYF. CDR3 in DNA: TGTGCCAGCAGTCCAACAGGCGGGGACAGGATACCCGAGCAGTACTTC.